This T cell receptor (beta chain) appears in the sequencing data of a study of T cell responses to AZD1222 COVID-19 vaccine. Findings and caveats of the study: Unmutated regions of variants are reportedly targeted by nearly half of spike-specific TCRs. Just five or six AZD1222 recipients were seropositive at baseline. The span of vaccine-associated CD4 TCRs extended across spike, with dominance at 160-218 and 743-854.

The protocol was immunoSEQ multiplex PCR, while the TCRdb copy is restricted to in-frame clones and leaves out a portion. The table lists 120,000 or so clones, 80% to 90% of them singletons. Trimming shortened V by 0 bases and J by 8 bases, and 12 bases separated the two germline ends. The germline CDR1 and CDR2 sequences are GTSNPN and SVGIG (reference sequence). This CDR3 has 13 amino acids. A word on this clone: Its antigen is not known.

This specimen was peripheral blood, taken on day 0 of MenACWY control vaccination. The origin of this receptor is an adult in good health. The chain carries TRBV30 and TRBJ2-3, with D perhaps matching TRBD1 (6 bases). The CDR3: CAWSVKGVGTQYF. The CDR3 DNA reads as TGTGCCTGGAGTGTAAAGGGGGTGGGTACGCAGTATTTT.